The 17 T cell receptor beta chains below all came from one sample that was sequenced in a study of blood T cell repertoires in COVID-19. Profiling relied on immunoSEQ multiplex PCR, and the TCRdb table lists in-frame clones only, not all of them. The table records about 6,100 clones, about 90% of them present only once. The sample consisted of peripheral blood. The receptors originated from a human donor in a cohort sampled during active COVID-19.

The chain links TRBV15 to TRBJ2-5; TRBD1 might be the D (5 bases). CDR3 size: 15 residues. V dropped 1 base and J dropped 1 base, with 10 bases sitting between them. Germline V gene sequence: CDR1 LNHNV, CDR2 YYDKDF (reference sequence). CDR3 DNA: TGTGCCACCAGCAGAGTATCGCAGGGCCAAGAGACCCAGTACTTC. Amino acids: CATSRVSQGQETQYF.

Only a few counts were recorded for this clone. The V and J genes are TRBV7-3 and TRBJ1-1; D call uncertain. Germline loops: CDR1 SGHTA, CDR2 FQGTGA. V was clipped by 2 bases and J by 1 base, with 5 bases between them. CDR3 length equals 13 residues. CDR3 loop: CASSLGRNTEAFF. CDR3 in DNA: TGTGCCAGCAGCTTAGGCAGGAACACTGAAGCTTTCTTT.

The chain combines TRBV19 with TRBJ1-5; D not certain. The germline V gene encodes CDR1 LNHDA and CDR2 SQIVND (reference sequence). This CDR3 contains 14 residues. V was shortened by 3 bases and J by 6 bases, with 12 bases between the two germline ends. The CDR3 spells CASSIREGGQPQHF. The CDR3 DNA follows: TGTGCCAGTAGTATCCGAGAGGGTGGTCAGCCCCAGCATTTT.

This chain joins TRBV6-2 or TRBV6-3 and TRBJ2-7, with D maybe TRBD1 (5 bases). The germline V gene encodes CDR1 MNHEY and CDR2 SVGEGT. The CDR3 contains 15 residues. V dropped 2 bases and J dropped 0 bases, with 11 bases sitting between them. This CDR3 reads CASSYDGGHSYEQYF. CDR3 DNA sequence: TGTGCCAGCAGTTACGACGGCGGACACTCCTACGAGCAGTACTTC.

The rearrangement uses TRBV9 and TRBJ1-4, with 7 bases that match TRBD1. The germline CDR1 and CDR2 sequences are SGDLS and YYNGEE. This CDR3 spans 14 amino acids. V trimming: 4 bases; J trimming: 3 bases; junction bases outside the gene matches: 3. DNA for the CDR3: TGTGCCAGCAGCCGGGACAGAGCTAATGAAAAACTGTTTTTT. Residues: CASSRDRANEKLFF.

The rearrangement joins TRBV2 to TRBJ2-1; maybe TRBD2 (5 bases). Germline CDR1 and CDR2: SNHLY and FYNNEI. The CDR3 sequence is 18 residues long. V lost 7 bases and J 5 bases, leaving 27 bases between the germline ends. The DNA for the CDR3 is TGTGCCAGCACCTGGAGGCTACTAGACGGGTTTGGCGACAATGAGCAGTTCTTC. It specifies CASTWRLLDGFGDNEQFF.

The chain uses TRBV5-6 and TRBJ2-7, with D unresolved. Deletions cut 0 bases from V and 0 bases from J, with 10 bases between. Germline-derived CDR1 and CDR2 are SGHDT and YYEEEE. CDR3 length equals 15 residues. The CDR3 region has the DNA TGTGCCAGCAGCTTGGTGGGCATTGGCTCCTACGAGCAGTACTTC. Its translation: CASSLVGIGSYEQYF.

The chain is built from TRBV6-5 and TRBJ2-5; TRBD2 matches at 7 bases. J gave up 7 bases and V 2 bases, and 13 bases lay outside the gene matches. This CDR3 has 16 residues. Germline V gene data show CDR1 as MNHEY and CDR2 as SVGAGI. CDR3 in DNA: TGTGCCAGCAGTTACGCCCCGACTAGCCGGTCGGGGACCCAGTACTTC. This encodes CASSYAPTSRSGTQYF.

The chain combines TRBV15 with TRBJ2-2; tentatively, D is TRBD2 (6 bases). CDR1 LNHNV and CDR2 YYDKDF come from the germline V gene (reference sequence). V was pared by 4 bases and J by 1 base, with 7 bases between. This CDR3 is built from 14 residues. The CDR3 DNA reads TGTGCCACCAGCATCGGGGGGAACACCGGGGAGCTGTTTTTT. Amino acid sequence: CATSIGGNTGELFF.

J is TRBJ2-1 and V is TRBV5-1; 7 bases agree with TRBD2. V was clipped by 4 bases and J by 0 bases; unmatched bases: 4. The germline V gene has CDR1 SGHRS and CDR2 YFSETQ. The CDR3 is 15 residues long. CDR3 in amino acids: CASSLVAGSYNEQFF. In DNA form, the CDR3 reads TGCGCCAGCAGCCTAGTAGCGGGCTCCTACAATGAGCAGTTCTTC. Variable domain in full (rest from reference TRBV5-1 and TRBJ2-1): KAGVTQTPRYLIKTRGQQVTLSCSPISGHRSVSWYQQTPGQGLQFLFEYFSETQRNKGNFPGRFSGRQFSNSRSEMNVSTLELGDSALYLCASSLVAGSYNEQFFGPGTRLTVL.

V and J are TRBV29-1 and TRBJ2-1; TRBD2 matches at 10 bases. Germline V gene lookup returns CDR1 SQVTM and CDR2 ANQGSEA. The trim removed 2 bases at V and 7 bases at J, leaving 11 bases unmatched. This CDR3 spans 16 amino acids. The CDR3 region is CSVERGLAGVRNEQFF. The CDR3 DNA sequence: TGCAGCGTTGAAAGGGGCCTAGCGGGAGTTCGGAATGAGCAGTTCTTC.

Only one count was recorded for this clone. CDR3 region: CASSPTRSSGQNNEQFF. CDR3 DNA: TGCGCCAGCAGCCCCACCCGATCTAGCGGGCAGAACAATGAGCAGTTCTTC. The chain has TRBV5-1 and TRBJ2-1; 8 nucleotides match TRBD2. With 4 bases clipped from V and 5 bases from J, the junction kept 14 bases outside the gene matches. Germline loops: CDR1 SGHRS, CDR2 YFSETQ. The length of the CDR3 is 17 residues.

A single count supports this clone. The chain carries TRBV27 and TRBJ1-1, with D unclear. V was pared by 2 bases and J by 1 base, with 11 bases between. Germline V gene sequence: CDR1 MNHEY, CDR2 SMNVEV (reference sequence). The CDR3 totals 15 residues. The DNA for the CDR3 is TGTGCCAGCAGTTTAGACTACGGAGAGAACACTGAAGCTTTCTTT. Translated: CASSLDYGENTEAFF.

This clone was counted only a few times. The chain recombines TRBV27 with TRBJ2-7, with TRBD2 identical over 11 bases. The germline V gene encodes CDR1 MNHEY and CDR2 SMNVEV (reference sequence). After removal of 5 bases from V and 4 bases from J, the junction contained 4 bases not matched to a gene. The CDR3 covers 14 residues. Written as DNA, the CDR3 is TGTGCCAGCAGTCTCACTAGCGGGAGTTACGAGCAGTACTTC. Translated: CASSLTSGSYEQYF.

The CDR3 coding sequence is TGTGCCAGCAATGACCGAAGGAGATATGGCACCGGGGAGCTGTTTTTT. Amino acids: CASNDRRRYGTGELFF. The chain uses TRBV11-2 and TRBJ2-2; D is unclear. The V gene's germline CDR1 is SGHAT and CDR2 FQNNGV. Trimming left V 7 bases short and J 4 bases short, with 19 bases between. This CDR3 contains 16 residues. The complete variable domain, with remaining parts taken from reference TRBV11-2 and TRBJ2-2, reads EAGVAQSPRYKIIEKRQSVAFWCNPISGHATLYWYQQILGQGPKLLIQFQNNGVVDDSQLPKDRFSAERLKGVDSTLKIQPAKLEDSAVYLCASNDRRRYGTGELFFGEGSRLTVL.

The gene calls are TRBV28 and TRBJ2-7; 7 bases are a match to TRBD2. In germline, CDR1 is MDHEN, CDR2 SYDVKM. The CDR3 length is 15 residues. V was pared by 5 bases and J by 2 bases, with 9 bases of the junction left unmatched. CDR3: CASSPPLAVAYEQYF. In DNA, the CDR3 is TGTGCCAGCAGTCCCCCTCTAGCGGTCGCCTACGAGCAGTACTTC.

The rearrangement uses TRBV30 and TRBJ1-3, with 8 bases lining up with TRBD1. The trim removed 3 bases at V and 4 bases at J, leaving 5 bases unmatched. From germline, CDR1 is GTSNPN and CDR2 SVGIG (reference sequence). The CDR3 is 14 amino acids. CDR3 sequence (DNA): TGTGCCTGGAGCCAGACAGGGGCGGGAAACACCATATATTTT. Its translation: CAWSQTGAGNTIYF.